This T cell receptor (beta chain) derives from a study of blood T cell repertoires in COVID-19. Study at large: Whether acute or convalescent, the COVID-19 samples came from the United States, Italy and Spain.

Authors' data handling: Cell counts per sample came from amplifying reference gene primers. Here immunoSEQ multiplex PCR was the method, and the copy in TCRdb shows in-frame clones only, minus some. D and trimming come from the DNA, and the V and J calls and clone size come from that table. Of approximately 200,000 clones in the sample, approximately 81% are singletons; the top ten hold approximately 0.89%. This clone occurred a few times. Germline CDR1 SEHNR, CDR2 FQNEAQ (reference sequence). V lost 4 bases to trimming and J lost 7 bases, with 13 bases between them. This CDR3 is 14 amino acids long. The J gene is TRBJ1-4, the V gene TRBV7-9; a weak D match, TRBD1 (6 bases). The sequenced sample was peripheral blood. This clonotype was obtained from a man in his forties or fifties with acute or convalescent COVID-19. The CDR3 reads CASSWGPGIEKLFF. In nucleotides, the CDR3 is TGTGCCAGCAGCTGGGGGCCCGGCATTGAAAAACTGTTTTTT.